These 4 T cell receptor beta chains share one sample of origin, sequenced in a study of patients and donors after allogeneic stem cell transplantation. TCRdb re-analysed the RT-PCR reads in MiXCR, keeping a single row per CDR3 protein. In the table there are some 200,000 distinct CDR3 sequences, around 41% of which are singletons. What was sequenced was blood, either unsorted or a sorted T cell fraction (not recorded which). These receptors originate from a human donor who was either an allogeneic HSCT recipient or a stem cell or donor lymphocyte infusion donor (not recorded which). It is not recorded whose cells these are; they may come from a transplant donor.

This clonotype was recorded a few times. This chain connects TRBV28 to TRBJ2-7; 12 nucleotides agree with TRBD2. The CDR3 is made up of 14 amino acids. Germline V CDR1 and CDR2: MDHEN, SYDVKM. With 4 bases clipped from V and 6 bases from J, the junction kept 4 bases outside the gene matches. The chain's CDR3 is CASSSTSGRREQYF. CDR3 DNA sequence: TGTGCCAGCAGTTCCACTAGCGGGAGGCGCGAGCAGTACTTC. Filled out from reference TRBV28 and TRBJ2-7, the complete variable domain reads DVKVTQSSRYLVKRTGEKVFLECVQDMDHENMFWYRQDPGLGLRLIYFSYDVKMKEKGDIPEGYSVSREKKERFSLILESASTNQTSMYLCASSSTSGRREQYFGPGTRLTVT.

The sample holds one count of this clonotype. The CDR3 protein is CASSSPGQGSNEQFF. CDR3 DNA: TGCGCCAGCAGCTCTCCGGGACAGGGATCCAATGAGCAGTTCTTC. The gene calls are TRBV5-1 and TRBJ2-1; 9 nucleotides align to TRBD1. Per germline, CDR1 SGHRS and CDR2 YFSETQ. The CDR3 has 15 amino acids. V shed 3 bases, J shed 6 bases, and the junction held 7 bases outside the gene matches.

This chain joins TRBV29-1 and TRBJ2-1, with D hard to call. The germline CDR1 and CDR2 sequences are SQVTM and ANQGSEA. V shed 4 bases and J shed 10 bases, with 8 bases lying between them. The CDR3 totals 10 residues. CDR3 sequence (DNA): TGCAGCGTTGTAAGGGTGGAGCAGTTCTTC. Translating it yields CSVVRVEQFF.

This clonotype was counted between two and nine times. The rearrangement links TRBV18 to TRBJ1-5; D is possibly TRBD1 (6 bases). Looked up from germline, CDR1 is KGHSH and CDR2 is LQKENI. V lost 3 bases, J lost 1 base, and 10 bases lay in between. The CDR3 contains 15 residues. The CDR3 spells CASSPYRESNQPQHF. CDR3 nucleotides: TGTGCCAGCTCACCCTACAGGGAAAGCAATCAGCCCCAGCATTTT.